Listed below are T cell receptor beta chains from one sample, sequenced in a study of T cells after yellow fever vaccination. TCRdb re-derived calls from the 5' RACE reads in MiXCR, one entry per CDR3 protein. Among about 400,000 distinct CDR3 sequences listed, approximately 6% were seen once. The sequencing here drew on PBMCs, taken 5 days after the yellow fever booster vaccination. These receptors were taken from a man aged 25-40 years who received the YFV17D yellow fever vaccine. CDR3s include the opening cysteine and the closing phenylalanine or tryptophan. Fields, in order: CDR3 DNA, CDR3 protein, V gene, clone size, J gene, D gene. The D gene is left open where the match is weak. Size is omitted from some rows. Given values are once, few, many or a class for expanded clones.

DNA: TGTGCCACCAGCAAGGGACTAGCGGGAAGGTTGGGCTTGGAGCAGTTCTTC; CDR3: CATSKGLAGRLGLEQFF; V: TRBV15; size: few; J: TRBJ2-1; D: TRBD2
DNA: TGCGCCAGCAGCTTTCATATAGGAGAGACCCAGTACTTC; CDR3: CASSFHIGETQYF; V: TRBV5-1; size: few; J: TRBJ2-5; D: -
DNA: TGCAGTGTAACAGGAGGGCTCCACGAGCAGTACTTC; CDR3: CSVTGGLHEQYF; V: TRBV20-1; size: -; J: TRBJ2-7; D: -
DNA: TGTGCCAGCAGCTTCTTGTCGGGACAGGGGGTTTACAATGAGCAGTTCTTC; CDR3: CASSFLSGQGVYNEQFF; V: TRBV5-6; size: few; J: TRBJ2-1; D: TRBD1
DNA: TGTGCCAGCAGCTTACTTACTAGCGGGAGTTACTACAATGAGCAGTTCTTC; CDR3: CASSLLTSGSYYNEQFF; V: TRBV11-2; size: -; J: TRBJ2-1; D: TRBD2
DNA: TGTGCCAGCAGCGCAACCGGGGGTGCAGAGCAGTTCTTC; CDR3: CASSATGGAEQFF; V: TRBV7-2; size: many; J: TRBJ2-1; D: -
DNA: TGCAGTGCTAGAGTCGGGACGAAGCAAGAGACCCAGTACTTC; CDR3: CSARVGTKQETQYF; V: TRBV20-1; size: -; J: TRBJ2-5; D: -
DNA: TGCAGTGCCAGGACTAGCGGATCCACCGGGGAGCTGTTTTTT; CDR3: CSARTSGSTGELFF; V: TRBV20-1; size: many; J: TRBJ2-2; D: TRBD2
DNA: TGTGCCACCAGGTCTGGGGCCAACGTCCTGACTTTC; CDR3: CATRSGANVLTF; V: TRBV15; size: few; J: TRBJ2-6; D: -
DNA: TGTGCCAGCACCCAAGGCGGGGGGATTAACTATGGCTACACCTTC; CDR3: CASTQGGGINYGYTF; V: TRBV6-1; size: few; J: TRBJ1-2; D: -
DNA: TGTGCCAGCAGCGTCCGGGACGGAACCTACGAGCAGTACTTC; CDR3: CASSVRDGTYEQYF; V: TRBV11-2; size: many; J: TRBJ2-7; D: -
DNA: TGCGCCAGCAGCCAATATTGGCAAACAGTCACTGATATAGGGGGTGAGCAGTTCTTC; CDR3: CASSQYWQTVTDIGGEQFF; V: TRBV4-3; size: -; J: TRBJ2-1; D: -
DNA: TGTGCCAGCAGCGAAACGGGAGGCAGGGAGCAGTTCTTC; CDR3: CASSETGGREQFF; V: TRBV7-3; size: few; J: TRBJ2-1; D: TRBD2
DNA: TGTGCCTGGAGAGCGGGACTAGCGGTAGGAGATACGCAGTATTTT; CDR3: CAWRAGLAVGDTQYF; V: TRBV30; size: many; J: TRBJ2-3; D: TRBD2
DNA: TGTGCCAGCAGTTTCATTGGAAATGAGCAGTTCTTC; CDR3: CASSFIGNEQFF; V: TRBV27; size: few; J: TRBJ2-1; D: -
DNA: TGTGCCAGCAGCGGCCGGGACAGGGACACCTACGAGCAGTACTTC; CDR3: CASSGRDRDTYEQYF; V: TRBV9; size: few; J: TRBJ2-7; D: TRBD1
DNA: TGTGCCAGCAGTCTCGGACTAGCGGGAGAGACCCAGTACTTC; CDR3: CASSLGLAGETQYF; V: TRBV12-3/TRBV12-4; size: many; J: TRBJ2-5; D: TRBD2
DNA: TGTGCCAGCAGCTTAGCGCGAGAAGGGGGCAACACTGAAGCTTTCTTT; CDR3: CASSLAREGGNTEAFF; V: TRBV7-2; size: many; J: TRBJ1-1; D: TRBD1
DNA: TGTGCCAGCAGCCAAGATCCCGGACCCAGCTCTGGGGCCAACGTCCTGACTTTC; CDR3: CASSQDPGPSSGANVLTF; V: TRBV4-2; size: -; J: TRBJ2-6; D: -
DNA: TGTGCCAGCAGCGCCCGGGGGGGGGTAATGAACACTGAAGCTTTCTTT; CDR3: CASSARGGVMNTEAFF; V: TRBV7-2; size: few; J: TRBJ1-1; D: -
DNA: TGTGCCACCAGCGCCCAAAACGAGCGCGATGAGCAGTTCTTC; CDR3: CATSAQNERDEQFF; V: TRBV15; size: -; J: TRBJ2-1; D: -
DNA: TGTGCCAGCAGTTTCGGGAGGGTAGACAATGAGCAGTTCTTC; CDR3: CASSFGRVDNEQFF; V: TRBV12-3/TRBV12-4; size: few; J: TRBJ2-1; D: TRBD2
DNA: TGCAGTGCTAGGTTTGGAACCAATGAGCAGTTCTTC; CDR3: CSARFGTNEQFF; V: TRBV20-1; size: many; J: TRBJ2-1; D: -
DNA: TGCAGTGCTCCCCGGGATCCTAGCACAGATACGCAGTATTTT; CDR3: CSAPRDPSTDTQYF; V: TRBV20-1; size: -; J: TRBJ2-3; D: -
DNA: TGCAGTGCTAGAGTGGGGGGCAGGGACATTCAGTACTTC; CDR3: CSARVGGRDIQYF; V: TRBV20-1; size: many; J: TRBJ2-4; D: -
DNA: TGTGCCAGCACCACAACCGGGACAGGGTCCTACGAGCAGTACTTC; CDR3: CASTTTGTGSYEQYF; V: TRBV6-1; size: many; J: TRBJ2-7; D: TRBD1
DNA: TGTGCCAGCAGTTCCCACGGACTAGCGGGAGTTGCTGGGGAGCTGTTTTTT; CDR3: CASSSHGLAGVAGELFF; V: TRBV27; size: -; J: TRBJ2-2; D: TRBD2
DNA: TGTGCCAGCCGAGTAGCCGGGAAGGGCACTGAAGCTTTCTTT; CDR3: CASRVAGKGTEAFF; V: TRBV6-2/TRBV6-3; size: -; J: TRBJ1-1; D: -
DNA: TGCAGTGCTAGAGGACAGAATTACAATGAGCAGTTCTTC; CDR3: CSARGQNYNEQFF; V: TRBV20-1; size: -; J: TRBJ2-1; D: -
DNA: TGTGCCAGCAGCTCGGGGGGGAGCGGGGGCCTCATTGAGCAGTACTTC; CDR3: CASSSGGSGGLIEQYF; V: TRBV5-8; size: few; J: TRBJ2-7; D: TRBD2
DNA: TGCAGTGCCGACGGGGCAGGGGGCTCTGGAAACACCATATATTTT; CDR3: CSADGAGGSGNTIYF; V: TRBV20-1; size: few; J: TRBJ1-3; D: TRBD1
DNA: TGTGCCAGCAGTCGACCGGGACTAGCGGGACGTTACGAGCAGTACTTC; CDR3: CASSRPGLAGRYEQYF; V: TRBV28; size: -; J: TRBJ2-7; D: TRBD2
DNA: TGTGCCAGCAGACCACTCACGAGCTCTGGAAACACCATATATTTT; CDR3: CASRPLTSSGNTIYF; V: TRBV12-3/TRBV12-4; size: -; J: TRBJ1-3; D: -
DNA: TGTGCCAGCAATGGGGGCTACGAGCAGTACTTC; CDR3: CASNGGYEQYF; V: TRBV12-3/TRBV12-4; size: -; J: TRBJ2-7; D: -
DNA: TGCGCCAACCAACCTGAAGTCCAGGGGGCCCCCTACGAGCAGTACTTC; CDR3: CANQPEVQGAPYEQYF; V: TRBV23-1; size: -; J: TRBJ2-7; D: TRBD1
DNA: TGTGCCAGCAGCTTGACCGGGACAGGGAGGGTCGAGACCCAGTACTTC; CDR3: CASSLTGTGRVETQYF; V: TRBV9; size: -; J: TRBJ2-5; D: TRBD1
DNA: TGTGCCAGCAGCTTAATACAGGGGGCGGCGGGGGAGCTGTTTTTT; CDR3: CASSLIQGAAGELFF; V: TRBV7-2; size: many; J: TRBJ2-2; D: TRBD1
DNA: TGCAGTGCTGGTGCGCTAGCGGAGTACAATGAGCAGTTCTTC; CDR3: CSAGALAEYNEQFF; V: TRBV20-1; size: many; J: TRBJ2-1; D: TRBD2
DNA: TGCAGCGTTGAAGCTCGCCAGGAAGAGACCCAGTACTTC; CDR3: CSVEARQEETQYF; V: TRBV29-1; size: -; J: TRBJ2-5; D: -
DNA: TGTGCCAGCAGTTTATTTAGCGGGAGCTCCTACAATGAGCAGTTCTTC; CDR3: CASSLFSGSSYNEQFF; V: TRBV28; size: many; J: TRBJ2-1; D: TRBD2
DNA: TGCGCCAGCAGCTTGCACGGAGATACGCAGTATTTT; CDR3: CASSLHGDTQYF; V: TRBV5-1; size: -; J: TRBJ2-3; D: -
DNA: TGCGCCAGCAGCCCGCAGACTAGCGGAGTTTACAATGAGCAGTTCTTC; CDR3: CASSPQTSGVYNEQFF; V: TRBV4-3; size: many; J: TRBJ2-1; D: TRBD2
DNA: TGTGCCAGCAGTCACCCAGGAGCTGTTGAGCAGTTCTTC; CDR3: CASSHPGAVEQFF; V: TRBV12-3/TRBV12-4; size: many; J: TRBJ2-1; D: -